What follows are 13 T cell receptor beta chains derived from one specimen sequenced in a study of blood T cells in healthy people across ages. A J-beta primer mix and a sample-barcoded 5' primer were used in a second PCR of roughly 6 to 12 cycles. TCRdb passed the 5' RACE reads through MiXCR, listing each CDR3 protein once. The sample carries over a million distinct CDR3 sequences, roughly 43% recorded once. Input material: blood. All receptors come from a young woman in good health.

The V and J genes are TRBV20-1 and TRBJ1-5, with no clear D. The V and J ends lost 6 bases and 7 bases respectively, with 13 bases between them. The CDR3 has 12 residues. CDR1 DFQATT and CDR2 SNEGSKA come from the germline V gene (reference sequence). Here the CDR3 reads CSASGSAQPQHF. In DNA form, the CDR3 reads TGCAGTGCGTCGGGTTCGGCCCAGCCCCAGCATTTT.

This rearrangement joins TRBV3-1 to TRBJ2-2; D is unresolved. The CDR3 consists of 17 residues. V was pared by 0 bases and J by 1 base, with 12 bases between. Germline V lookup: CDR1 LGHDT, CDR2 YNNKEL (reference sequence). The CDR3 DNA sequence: TGTGCCAGCAGCCAAGATACGGTGGCAGGGAACACCGGGGAGCTGTTTTTT. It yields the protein CASSQDTVAGNTGELFF. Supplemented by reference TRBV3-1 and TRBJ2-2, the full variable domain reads DTAVSQTPKYLVTQMGNDKSIKCEQNLGHDTMYWYKQDSKKFLKIMFSYNNKELIINETVPNRFSPKSPDKAHLNLHINSLELGDSAVYFCASSQDTVAGNTGELFFGEGSRLTVL.

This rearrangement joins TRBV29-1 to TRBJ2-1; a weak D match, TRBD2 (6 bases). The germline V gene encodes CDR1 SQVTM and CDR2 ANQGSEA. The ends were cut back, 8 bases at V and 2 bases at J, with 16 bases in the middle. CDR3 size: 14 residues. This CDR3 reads CSTNREWTYNEQFF. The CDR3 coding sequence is TGCAGCACTAACCGGGAGTGGACCTACAATGAGCAGTTCTTC.

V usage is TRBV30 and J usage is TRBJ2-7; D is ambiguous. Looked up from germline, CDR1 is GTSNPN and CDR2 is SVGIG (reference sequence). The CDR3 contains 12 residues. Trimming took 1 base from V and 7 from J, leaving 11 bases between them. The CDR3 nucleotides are TGTGCCTGGAGTGGGACGGCCTGGGAGCAGTACTTC. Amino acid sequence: CAWSGTAWEQYF.

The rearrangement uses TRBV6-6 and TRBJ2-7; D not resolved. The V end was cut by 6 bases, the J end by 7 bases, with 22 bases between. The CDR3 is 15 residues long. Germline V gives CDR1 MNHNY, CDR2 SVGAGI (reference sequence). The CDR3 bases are TGTGCCAGCAGAGGGATAAGTGTAAGTGGCAATGAGCAGTACTTC. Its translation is CASRGISVSGNEQYF.

DNA for the CDR3: TGTGCCAGCAACAACAGGGGGCGAGACACCGGGGAGCTGTTTTTT. This codes for CASNNRGRDTGELFF. The J gene is TRBJ2-2, the V gene TRBV7-9, with 9 bases fitting TRBD1. Looked up from germline, CDR1 is SEHNR and CDR2 is FQNEAQ (reference sequence). With 7 bases clipped from V and 3 bases from J, the junction kept 6 bases outside the gene matches. CDR3 length: 15 amino acids. Full variable domain (rest looked up from reference TRBV7-9 and TRBJ2-2): DTGVSQNPRHKITKRGQNVTFRCDPISEHNRLYWYRQTLGQGPEFLTYFQNEAQLEKSRLLSDRFSAERPKGSFSTLEIQRTEQGDSAMYLCASNNRGRDTGELFFGEGSRLTVL.

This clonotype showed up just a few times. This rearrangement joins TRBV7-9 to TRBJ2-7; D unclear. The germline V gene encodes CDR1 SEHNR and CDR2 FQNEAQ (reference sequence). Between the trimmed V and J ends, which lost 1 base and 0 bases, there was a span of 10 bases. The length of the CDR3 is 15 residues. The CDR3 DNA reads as TGTGCCAGCAGCTTAGTTTTAGGCAGCTCCTACGAGCAGTACTTC. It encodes CASSLVLGSSYEQYF.

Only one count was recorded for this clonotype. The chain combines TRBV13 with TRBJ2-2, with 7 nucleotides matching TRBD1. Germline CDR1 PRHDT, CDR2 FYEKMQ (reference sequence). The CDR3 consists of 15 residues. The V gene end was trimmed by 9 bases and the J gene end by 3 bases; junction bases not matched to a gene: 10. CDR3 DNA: TGTGCCAGTCAAACAGGGGACAGAGACACCGGGGAGCTGTTTTTT. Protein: CASQTGDRDTGELFF. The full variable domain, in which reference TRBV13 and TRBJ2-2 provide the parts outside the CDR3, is AAGVIQSPRHLIKEKRETATLKCYPIPRHDTVYWYQQGPGQDPQFLISFYEKMQSDKGSIPDRFSAQQFSDYHSELNMSSLELGDSALYFCASQTGDRDTGELFFGEGSRLTVL.

In DNA form, the CDR3 reads TGCGCCAGCAGCCCCGAATCCGGGGGAGGCTATGGCTACACCTTC. Translated: CASSPESGGGYGYTF. V gene TRBV4-3 combines with J gene TRBJ1-2; a weak D match, TRBD1 (5 bases). Between the trimmed V and J ends, which lost 4 bases and 4 bases, there was a span of 16 bases. Looked up from germline, CDR1 is LGHNA and CDR2 is YSLEER. The CDR3 consists of 15 residues.

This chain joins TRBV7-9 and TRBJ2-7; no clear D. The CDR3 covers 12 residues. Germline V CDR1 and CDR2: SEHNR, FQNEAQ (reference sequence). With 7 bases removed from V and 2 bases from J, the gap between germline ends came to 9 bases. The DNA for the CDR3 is TGTGCCAGCACCGACACCCCCTACGAGCAGTACTTC. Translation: CASTDTPYEQYF.

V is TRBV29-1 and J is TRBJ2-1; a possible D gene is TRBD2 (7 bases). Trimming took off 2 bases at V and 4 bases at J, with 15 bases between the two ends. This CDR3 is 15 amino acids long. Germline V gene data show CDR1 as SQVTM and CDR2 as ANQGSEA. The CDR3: CSVEPGGRPYNEQFF. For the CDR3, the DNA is TGCAGCGTTGAACCCGGGGGGCGACCATACAATGAGCAGTTCTTC.

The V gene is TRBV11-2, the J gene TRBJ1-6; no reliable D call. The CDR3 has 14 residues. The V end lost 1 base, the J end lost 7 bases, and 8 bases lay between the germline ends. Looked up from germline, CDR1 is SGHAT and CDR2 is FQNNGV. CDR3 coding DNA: TGTGCCAGCAGCTTAGTTTTGGGGAATTCACCCCTCCACTTT. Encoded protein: CASSLVLGNSPLHF.

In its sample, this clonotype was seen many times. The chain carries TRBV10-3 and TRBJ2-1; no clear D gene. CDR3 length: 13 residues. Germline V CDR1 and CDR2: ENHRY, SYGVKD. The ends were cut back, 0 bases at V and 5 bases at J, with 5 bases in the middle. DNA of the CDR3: TGTGCCATCAGTGAGTCGAGAGACAATGAGCAGTTCTTC. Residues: CAISESRDNEQFF.